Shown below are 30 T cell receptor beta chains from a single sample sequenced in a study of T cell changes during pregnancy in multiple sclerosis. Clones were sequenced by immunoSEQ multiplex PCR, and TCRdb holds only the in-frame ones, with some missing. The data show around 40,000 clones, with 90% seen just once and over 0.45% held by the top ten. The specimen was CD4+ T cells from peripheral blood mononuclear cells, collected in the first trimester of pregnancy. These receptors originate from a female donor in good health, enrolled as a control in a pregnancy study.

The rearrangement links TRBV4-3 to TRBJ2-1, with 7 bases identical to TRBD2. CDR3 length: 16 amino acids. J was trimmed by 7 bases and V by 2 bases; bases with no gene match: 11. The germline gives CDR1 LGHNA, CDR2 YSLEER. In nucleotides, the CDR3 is TGCGCCAGCAGCCAATATGTAAGCGGGGAAATAAATGAGCAGTTCTTC. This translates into CASSQYVSGEINEQFF.

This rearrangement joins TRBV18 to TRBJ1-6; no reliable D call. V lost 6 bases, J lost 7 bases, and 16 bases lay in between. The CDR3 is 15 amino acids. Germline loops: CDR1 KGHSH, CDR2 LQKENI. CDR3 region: CASSERALRNSPLHF. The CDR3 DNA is TGTGCCAGCTCGGAGCGAGCGCTAAGAAATTCACCCCTCCACTTT.

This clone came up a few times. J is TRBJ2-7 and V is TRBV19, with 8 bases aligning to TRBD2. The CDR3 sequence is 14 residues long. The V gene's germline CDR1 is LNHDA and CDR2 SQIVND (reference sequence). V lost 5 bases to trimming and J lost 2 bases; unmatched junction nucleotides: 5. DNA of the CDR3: TGTGCCAGTAGTCGTGATAGCGGGACCTACGAGCAGTACTTC. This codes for CASSRDSGTYEQYF.

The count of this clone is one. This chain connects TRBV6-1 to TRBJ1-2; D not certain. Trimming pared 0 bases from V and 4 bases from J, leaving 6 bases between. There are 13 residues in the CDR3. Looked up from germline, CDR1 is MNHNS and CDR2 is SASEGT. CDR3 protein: CASSEAQAYGYTF. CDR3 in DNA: TGTGCCAGCAGTGAAGCGCAAGCCTATGGCTACACCTTC.

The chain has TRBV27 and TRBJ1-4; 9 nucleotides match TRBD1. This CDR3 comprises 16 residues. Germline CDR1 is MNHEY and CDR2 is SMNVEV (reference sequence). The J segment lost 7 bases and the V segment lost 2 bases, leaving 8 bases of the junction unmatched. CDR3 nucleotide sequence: TGTGCCAGCAGTTTAAACCTCGACAGGGGGACTGAAAAACTGTTTTTT. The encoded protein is CASSLNLDRGTEKLFF.

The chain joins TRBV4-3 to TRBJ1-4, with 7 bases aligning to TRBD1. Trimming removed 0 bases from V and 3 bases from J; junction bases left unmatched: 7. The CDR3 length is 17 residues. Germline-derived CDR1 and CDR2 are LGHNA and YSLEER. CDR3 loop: CASSQEARGFANEKLFF. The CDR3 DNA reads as TGCGCCAGCAGCCAAGAGGCCAGGGGGTTTGCTAATGAAAAACTGTTTTTT.

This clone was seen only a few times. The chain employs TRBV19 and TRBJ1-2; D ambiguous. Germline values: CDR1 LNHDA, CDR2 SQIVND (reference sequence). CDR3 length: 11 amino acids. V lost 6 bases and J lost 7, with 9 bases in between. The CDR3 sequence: CASRAVGGYTF. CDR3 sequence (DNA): TGTGCCAGTAGGGCGGTTGGTGGCTACACCTTC.

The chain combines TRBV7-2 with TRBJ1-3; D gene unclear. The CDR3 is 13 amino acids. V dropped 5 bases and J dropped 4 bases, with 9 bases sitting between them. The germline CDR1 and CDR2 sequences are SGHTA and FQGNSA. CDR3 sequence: CASSPQTGNTIYF. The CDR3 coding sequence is TGTGCCAGCAGCCCGCAGACAGGAAACACCATATATTTT.

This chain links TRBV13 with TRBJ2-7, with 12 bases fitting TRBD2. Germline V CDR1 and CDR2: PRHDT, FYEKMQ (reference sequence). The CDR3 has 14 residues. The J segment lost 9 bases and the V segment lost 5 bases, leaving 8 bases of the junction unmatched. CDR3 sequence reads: CASSHLAGGGSQYF. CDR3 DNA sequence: TGTGCCAGCAGCCATCTAGCGGGGGGGGGATCGCAGTACTTC. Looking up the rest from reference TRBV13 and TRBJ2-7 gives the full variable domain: AAGVIQSPRHLIKEKRETATLKCYPIPRHDTVYWYQQGPGQDPQFLISFYEKMQSDKGSIPDRFSAQQFSDYHSELNMSSLELGDSALYFCASSHLAGGGSQYFGPGTRLTVT.

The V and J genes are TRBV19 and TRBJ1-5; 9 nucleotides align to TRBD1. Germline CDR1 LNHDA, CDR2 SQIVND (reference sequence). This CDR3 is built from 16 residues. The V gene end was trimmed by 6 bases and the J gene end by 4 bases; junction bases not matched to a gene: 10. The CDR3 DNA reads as TGTGCCAGTAGCAATACAGGGGGCTTCCTAAATCAGCCCCAGCATTTT. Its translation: CASSNTGGFLNQPQHF.

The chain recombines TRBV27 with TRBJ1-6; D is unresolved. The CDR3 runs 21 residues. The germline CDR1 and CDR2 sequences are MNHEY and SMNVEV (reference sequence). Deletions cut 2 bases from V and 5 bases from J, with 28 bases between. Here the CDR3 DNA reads TGTGCCAGCAGTTTAAGGAGGATAGGCCGAAACCAGGCCTACAATAATTCACCCCTCCACTTT. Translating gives CASSLRRIGRNQAYNNSPLHF.

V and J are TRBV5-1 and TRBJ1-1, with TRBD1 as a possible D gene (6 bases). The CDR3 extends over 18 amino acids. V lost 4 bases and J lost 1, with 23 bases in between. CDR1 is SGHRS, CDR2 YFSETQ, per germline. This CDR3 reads CASSHFPGGRLENTEAFF. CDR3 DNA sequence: TGCGCCAGCAGCCACTTCCCGGGGGGGCGGTTGGAGAACACTGAAGCTTTCTTT.

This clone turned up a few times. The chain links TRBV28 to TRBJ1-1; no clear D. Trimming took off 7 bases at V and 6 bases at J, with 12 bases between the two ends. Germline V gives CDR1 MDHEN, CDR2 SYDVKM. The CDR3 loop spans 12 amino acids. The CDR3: CASMDFAAEAFF. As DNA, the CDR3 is TGTGCCAGCATGGATTTTGCGGCTGAAGCTTTCTTT.

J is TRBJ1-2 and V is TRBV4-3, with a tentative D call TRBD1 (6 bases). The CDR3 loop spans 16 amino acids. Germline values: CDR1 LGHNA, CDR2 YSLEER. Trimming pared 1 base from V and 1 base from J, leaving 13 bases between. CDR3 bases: TGCGCCAGCAGCCAAGTTAGGCTGGACAGTAACTATGGCTACACCTTC. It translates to CASSQVRLDSNYGYTF.

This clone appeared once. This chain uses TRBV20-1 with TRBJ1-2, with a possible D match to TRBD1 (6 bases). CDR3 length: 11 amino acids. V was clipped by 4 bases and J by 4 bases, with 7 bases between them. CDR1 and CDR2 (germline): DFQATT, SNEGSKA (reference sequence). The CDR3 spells CSATDSYGYTF. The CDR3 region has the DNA TGCAGTGCTACGGACAGCTATGGCTACACCTTC.

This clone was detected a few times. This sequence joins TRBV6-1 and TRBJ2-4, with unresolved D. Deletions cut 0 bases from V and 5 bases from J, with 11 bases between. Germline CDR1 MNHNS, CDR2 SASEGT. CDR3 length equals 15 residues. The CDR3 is CASSEAANYQNIQYF. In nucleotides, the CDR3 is TGTGCCAGCAGTGAAGCAGCAAACTACCAAAACATTCAGTACTTC.

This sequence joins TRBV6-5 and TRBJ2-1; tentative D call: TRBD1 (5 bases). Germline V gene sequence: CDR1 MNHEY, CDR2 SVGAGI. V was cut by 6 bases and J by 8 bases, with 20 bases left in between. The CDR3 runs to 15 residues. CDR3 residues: CASRGPALGQYEQFF. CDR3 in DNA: TGTGCCAGCAGGGGCCCGGCCCTAGGACAATATGAGCAGTTCTTC.

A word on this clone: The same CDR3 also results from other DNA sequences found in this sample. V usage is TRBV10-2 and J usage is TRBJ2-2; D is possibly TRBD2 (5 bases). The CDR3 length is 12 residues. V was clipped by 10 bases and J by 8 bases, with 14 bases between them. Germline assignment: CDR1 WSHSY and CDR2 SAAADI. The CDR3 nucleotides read TGCGCCACCATAGCGAGCACTGGGGAGCTGTTTTTT. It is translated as CATIASTGELFF.

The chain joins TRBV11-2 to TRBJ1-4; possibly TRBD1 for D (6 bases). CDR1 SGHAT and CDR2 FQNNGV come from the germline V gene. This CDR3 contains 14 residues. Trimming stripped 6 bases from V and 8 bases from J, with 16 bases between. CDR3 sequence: CASRSNRAREKLFF. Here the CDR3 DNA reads TGTGCCAGCAGATCCAACAGGGCTCGGGAAAAACTGTTTTTT.

CDR3 nucleotide sequence: TGTGCCAGTAGTATGAGGCAGCCCCCCTACGAGCAGTACTTC. This codes for CASSMRQPPYEQYF. This sequence joins TRBV19 and TRBJ2-7; no reliable D call. The CDR3 is 14 residues long. Germline V gene lookup returns CDR1 LNHDA and CDR2 SQIVND (reference sequence). V was clipped by 3 bases and J by 2 bases, with 11 bases between them.

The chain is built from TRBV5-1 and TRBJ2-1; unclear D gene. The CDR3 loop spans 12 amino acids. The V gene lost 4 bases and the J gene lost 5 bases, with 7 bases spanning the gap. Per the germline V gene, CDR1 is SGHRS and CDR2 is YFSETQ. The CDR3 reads CASSRQNNEQFF. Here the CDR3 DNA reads TGCGCCAGCAGCCGACAAAACAATGAGCAGTTCTTC.

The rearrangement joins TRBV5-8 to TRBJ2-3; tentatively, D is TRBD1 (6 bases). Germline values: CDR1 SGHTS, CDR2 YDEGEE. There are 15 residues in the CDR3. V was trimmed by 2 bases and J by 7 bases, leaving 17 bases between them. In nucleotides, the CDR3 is TGTGCCAGCAGCTTTGATCCGACAGGCGACTATACGCAGTATTTT. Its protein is CASSFDPTGDYTQYF. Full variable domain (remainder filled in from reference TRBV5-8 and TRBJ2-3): EAGVTQSPTHLIKTRGQQATLRCSPISGHTSVYWYQQALGLGLQFLLWYDEGEERNRGNFPPRFSGRQFPNYSSELNVNALELEDSALYLCASSFDPTGDYTQYFGPGTRLTVL.

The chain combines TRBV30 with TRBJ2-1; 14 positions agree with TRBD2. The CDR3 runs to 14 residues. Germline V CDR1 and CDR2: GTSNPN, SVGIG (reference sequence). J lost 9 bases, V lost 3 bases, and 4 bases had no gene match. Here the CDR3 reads CAWRTSGGASEQFF. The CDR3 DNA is TGTGCCTGGAGGACTAGCGGGGGGGCCAGTGAGCAGTTCTTC.

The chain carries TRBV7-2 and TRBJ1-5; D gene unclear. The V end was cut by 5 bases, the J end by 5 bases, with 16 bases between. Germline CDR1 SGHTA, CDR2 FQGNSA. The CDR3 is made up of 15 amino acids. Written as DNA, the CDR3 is TGTGCCAGCAGCCTTTCCAAATTAGAGGATCAGCCCCAGCATTTT. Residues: CASSLSKLEDQPQHF. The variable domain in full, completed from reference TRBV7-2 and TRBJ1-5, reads GAGVSQSPSNKVTEKGKDVELRCDPISGHTALYWYRQSLGQGLEFLIYFQGNSAPDKSGLPSDRFSAERTGGSVSTLTIQRTQQEDSAVYLCASSLSKLEDQPQHFGDGTRLSIL.

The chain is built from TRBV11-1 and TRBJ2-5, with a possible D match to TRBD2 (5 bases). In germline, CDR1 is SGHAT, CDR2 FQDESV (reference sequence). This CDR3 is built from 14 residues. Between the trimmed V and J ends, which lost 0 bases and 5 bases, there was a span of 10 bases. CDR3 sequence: CASSLARAGETQYF. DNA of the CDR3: TGTGCCAGCAGCTTAGCGCGGGCCGGTGAGACCCAGTACTTC. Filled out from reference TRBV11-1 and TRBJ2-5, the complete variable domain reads EAEVAQSPRYKITEKSQAVAFWCDPISGHATLYWYRQILGQGPELLVQFQDESVVDDSQLPKDRFSAERLKGVDSTLKIQPAELGDSAMYLCASSLARAGETQYFGPGTRLLVL.

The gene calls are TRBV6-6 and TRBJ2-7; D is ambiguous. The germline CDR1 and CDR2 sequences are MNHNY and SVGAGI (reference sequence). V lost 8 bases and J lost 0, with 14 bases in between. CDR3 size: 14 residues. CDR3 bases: TGTGCCAGCCGAGAGGAAAGAATCTCCTACGAGCAGTACTTC. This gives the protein CASREERISYEQYF.

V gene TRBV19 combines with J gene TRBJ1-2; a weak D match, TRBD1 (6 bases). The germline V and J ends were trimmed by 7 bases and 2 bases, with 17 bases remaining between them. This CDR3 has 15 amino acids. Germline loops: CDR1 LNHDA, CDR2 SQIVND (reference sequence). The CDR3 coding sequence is TGTGCCAGTATTCCCAGGGACATCGACAACTATGGCTACACCTTC. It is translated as CASIPRDIDNYGYTF.

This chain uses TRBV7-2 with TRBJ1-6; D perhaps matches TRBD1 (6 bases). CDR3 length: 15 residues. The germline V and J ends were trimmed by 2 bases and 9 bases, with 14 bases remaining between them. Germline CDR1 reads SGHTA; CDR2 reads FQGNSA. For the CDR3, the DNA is TGTGCCAGCAGCTTAATCGGGGGGCGAACTTCACCCCTCCACTTT. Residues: CASSLIGGRTSPLHF.

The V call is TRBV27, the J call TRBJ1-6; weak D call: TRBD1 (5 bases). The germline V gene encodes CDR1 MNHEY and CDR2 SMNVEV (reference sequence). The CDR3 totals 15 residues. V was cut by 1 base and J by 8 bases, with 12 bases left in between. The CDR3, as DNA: TGTGCCAGCAGTTTATTCCCAGGGCCTGATTCACCCCTCCACTTT. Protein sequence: CASSLFPGPDSPLHF.

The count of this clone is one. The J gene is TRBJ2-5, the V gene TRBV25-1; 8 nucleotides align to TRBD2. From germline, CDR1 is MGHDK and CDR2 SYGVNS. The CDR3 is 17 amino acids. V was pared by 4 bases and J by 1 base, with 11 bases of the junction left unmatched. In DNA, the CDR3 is TGTGCCAGCAGTGGGCCACGGATAGCGGGGAGCCAAGAGACCCAGTACTTC. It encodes CASSGPRIAGSQETQYF.